What follows are 2 T cell receptor beta chains derived from one specimen sequenced in a study of Graves' ophthalmopathy and Graves' hyperthyroidism. Amplification from RNA transcripts yielded the TCR beta CDR3 regions. First-round RT-PCR employed HTBI primers, with a second-round multiplex PCR after it. TCRdb independently ran MiXCR on the multiplex PCR reads; one entry per CDR3 protein. The sample lists 200,000 to 250,000 distinct CDR3 sequences; less than 55% were seen once. Sequencing was done on a sample of peripheral blood. The receptors here all came from an adult man with Graves' ophthalmopathy.

This clonotype was detected only a few times. The chain joins TRBV14 to TRBJ2-5; no clear D. From germline, CDR1 is SGHDN and CDR2 FVKESK. The V end was cut by 1 base, the J end by 5 bases, with 17 bases between. This CDR3 region has 16 residues. DNA of the CDR3: TGTGCCAGCAGCCAAGCTCCCTCGCCCTGGCCGGAGACCCAGTACTTC. This codes for CASSQAPSPWPETQYF. Full variable domain (remainder filled in from reference TRBV14 and TRBJ2-5): EAGVTQFPSHSVIEKGQTVTLRCDPISGHDNLYWYRRVMGKEIKFLLHFVKESKQDESGMPNNRFLAERTGGTYSTLKVQPAELEDSGVYFCASSQAPSPWPETQYFGPGTRLLVL.

This chain links TRBV10-3 with TRBJ2-7; TRBD1 matches at 7 bases. The CDR3 is made up of 12 amino acids. V shed 2 bases and J 5 bases; nucleotides not matched to a gene: 0. Germline assignment: CDR1 ENHRY and CDR2 SYGVKD. CDR3 region: CAISEDRDEQYF. The CDR3 DNA sequence: TGTGCCATCAGTGAGGACAGGGACGAGCAGTACTTC.